This T cell receptor (beta chain) is drawn from a study of OX40 agonist ivuxolimab in advanced cancers. Regarding the research as a whole: Ivuxolimab was an agonistic, fully human IgG2 monoclonal antibody directed against OX40 (CD134), a costimulatory receptor. Intravenous ivuxolimab was administered to patients every 2 weeks at six dose levels: 0.01, 0.1, 0.3, 1.5, 3 and 10 mg/kg. Of the roughly 52 patients in dose escalation, around 19 had hepatocellular carcinoma, approximately 15 had melanoma, 9 had renal cell carcinoma and 9 had head and neck cancer. In the dose-escalation cohort, approximately 82% of patients were male, and the mean age was roughly 60 years with a range of about 20 to 90. Prior anti-PD-1, anti-PD-L1 or anti-CTLA-4 therapy was permitted, and about two fifths of dose-escalation patients had received checkpoint inhibitors. Partial responses occurred in three dose-escalation patients, of whom one had hepatocellular carcinoma and two had cutaneous melanoma. The purpose of peripheral TCRbeta sequencing was to test whether ivuxolimab changed TCR sequence diversity and led to clonal T-cell expansion. The paper covers the monotherapy dose-escalation part of the phase I ivuxolimab trial, which included N of about 50 patients. Here is what the overall study found, with its caveats: Antigen specificity was not determined for the clonally expanded peripheral T cells. At doses of 0.1 to 3.0 mg/kg, clonal expansion of both CD4+ and CD8+ blood T cells was observed from baseline to week 6. Low levels of normalized T-cell clonal expansion were also seen in some patients who did not respond. In the 0.1-3.0 mg/kg groups, partial responders had among the lowest normalized peripheral clonal expansion, particularly in CD8+ T cells. After ivuxolimab, expanded clones were on average more numerous among CD8+ T cells than among CD4+ T cells.

For sequencing of the TCRbeta CDR3 region, genomic DNA was extracted from the sorted cells. The immunoSEQ Assay was used for sequencing of TCRbeta CDR3 regions. TCRdb took over this immuneACCESS table, retaining in-frame rearrangements with V and J assigned. Such tables are incomplete; in checked studies, under half of the missing clones stem from an unresolved V gene, and the remainder is unexplained. This sample comprises 65,000 to 85,000 clones, roughly 85% of them detected only once. The ten top clones hold roughly 0.89% of the sample. As for this clone: Its antigen is still unknown. No per-base quality is available; no much larger clone lies one base away.

CDR1 LGHNT and CDR2 FRNRAP are derived from the germline V gene. Deletion took 7 bases off V and 3 bases off J, with a span of 6 bases between the germline ends. From the cysteine through the phenylalanine, the CDR3 covers 11 amino acids. Kept here is only the CDR3 DNA, which spans 33 bases and is read in frame from base 1. The trial excluded patients who had a history of autoimmune disease or were on systemic immunosuppression. Peripheral blood for TCR sequencing was collected from all dose cohorts at baseline, on cycle 4 day 1, and on cycle 7 day 1. Samples came from an open-label, multicenter, first-in-human phase I dose-escalation trial of ivuxolimab. Adults with locally advanced or metastatic head and neck squamous cell, hepatocellular, melanoma or renal cell carcinoma were enrolled in the trial. CD4+ and CD8+ T cells were sorted separately from peripheral blood before TCR sequencing.

The sequence links TRBV12-5 to TRBJ1-1; the D gene is not confidently resolved. Sequences were derived from CD4+ or CD8+ T cells sorted from blood, sampled in a trial of the OX40 agonist ivuxolimab. The source is an adult with an advanced solid tumor such as melanoma, head and neck, liver or kidney cancer. At the DNA level, the sequence is TGTGCTAGTGTTTGGGACACTGAAGCTTTCTTT. Its coded protein is CASVWDTEAFF.